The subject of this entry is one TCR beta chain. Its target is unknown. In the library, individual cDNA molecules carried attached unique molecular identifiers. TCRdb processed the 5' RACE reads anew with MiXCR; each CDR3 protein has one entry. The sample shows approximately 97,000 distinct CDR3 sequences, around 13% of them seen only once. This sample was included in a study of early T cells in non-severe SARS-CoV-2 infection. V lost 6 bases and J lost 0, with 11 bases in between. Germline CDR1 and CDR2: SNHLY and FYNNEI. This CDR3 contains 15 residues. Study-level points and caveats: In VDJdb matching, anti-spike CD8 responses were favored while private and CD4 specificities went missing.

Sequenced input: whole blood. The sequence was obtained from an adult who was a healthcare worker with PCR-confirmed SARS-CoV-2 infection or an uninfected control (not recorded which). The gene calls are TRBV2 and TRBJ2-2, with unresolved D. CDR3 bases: TGTGCCAGCAGAATGGACCGTTCGAACACCGGGGAGCTGTTTTTT. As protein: CASRMDRSNTGELFF.